A selection of T cell receptor beta chains follows, all from one sample in a study of breast tumors, draining lymph nodes, adjacent tissues. TCRdb redid the calling of the multiplex PCR reads with MiXCR, one entry per CDR3 protein. The sample shows approximately 7,600 distinct CDR3 sequences, 65% to 75% of them seen only once. Specimen: tumor-adjacent breast tissue. The receptors originated from a female donor with breast cancer. Some clones in this sample may be carry-over from other donors' samples. CDR3s include the opening cysteine and the closing phenylalanine or tryptophan. A D gene is named only where the DNA matches it firmly. The size field is filled for only some rows; it gives once, few, many or a size class.

d_call,v_call,j_call,clone_size,cdr3_nt,cdr3_aa
-,TRBV5-1,TRBJ2-7,few,TGCGCCAGCTCTGAGGGCAGTTCCTACGAGCAGTACTTC,CASSEGSSYEQYF
-,TRBV9,TRBJ2-3,-,TGTGCCAGCAGCCCCCACGGCAGGGGACCTGGAACGCAGTATTTT,CASSPHGRGPGTQYF
-,TRBV20-1,TRBJ2-3,-,TGCAGTGCTACGCGACCCACAGATACGCAGTATTTT,CSATRPTDTQYF
-,TRBV10-3,TRBJ2-3,-,TGTGCCATCAGTGAGGCAGGGGAGGATACGCAGTATTTT,CAISEAGEDTQYF
-,TRBV6-5,TRBJ2-1,medium-sized,TGTGCCAGCAGCCAGTACGGGGGAGGAGCCTACAATGAGCAGTTCTTC,CASSQYGGGAYNEQFF
TRBD2,TRBV6-1,TRBJ2-1,-,TGTGCCAGCAGTGACCCTAGCGGGAGGGCTATTAATGAGCAGTTCTTC,CASSDPSGRAINEQFF
-,TRBV12-3/TRBV12-4,TRBJ2-7,-,TGTGCCAGCAGTCTCGGACTGGCCTACGAGCAGTACTTC,CASSLGLAYEQYF
TRBD1,TRBV4-1,TRBJ1-2,-,TGCGCCAGCAGCCAACTGACAGGGTCAGACTATGGCTACACCTTC,CASSQLTGSDYGYTF
-,TRBV6-2/TRBV6-3,TRBJ2-1,many,TGTGCCAGCAGTTACGGGCCGAGCGAGCAGTTCTTC,CASSYGPSEQFF
-,TRBV27,TRBJ2-3,-,TGTGCCAGCAGTTTGACACAGATCACGACAGATACGCAGTATTTT,CASSLTQITTDTQYF
TRBD2,TRBV11-2,TRBJ2-7,medium-sized,TGTGCCAGCAGCTTAGTTGGGACTAGCTACGGCGAGCAGTACTTC,CASSLVGTSYGEQYF
-,TRBV7-9,TRBJ2-6,-,TGTGCCAGCAGCTTATTGGGAGTAGCTGGGGCCAACGTCCTGACTTTC,CASSLLGVAGANVLTF
-,TRBV7-8,TRBJ2-7,-,TGTGCCAGCAGCAAGAGGGGCGAGCAGTACTTC,CASSKRGEQYF
-,TRBV9,TRBJ2-2,-,TGTGCCAGCAGCGTCGAAGCGTTTGCCGGGGAGCTGTTTTTT,CASSVEAFAGELFF
TRBD2,TRBV15,TRBJ2-1,-,TGTGCCACCAGCAGAGAAGGCGGGAGGGCCCTAGATGAGCAGTTCTTC,CATSREGGRALDEQFF
-,TRBV9,TRBJ2-1,few,TGTGCCAGCAGCGTAGGAGGGAGGAATGAGCAGTTCTTC,CASSVGGRNEQFF
TRBD1,TRBV6-1,TRBJ2-6,medium-sized,TGTGCCAGCAGTGAGGACAGGTATTCGTTCTCTGGGGCCAACGTCCTGACTTTC,CASSEDRYSFSGANVLTF
TRBD2,TRBV2,TRBJ2-3,-,TGTGCCAGCAAAGGACTAGCGGGAAGAGGTAGGAGGACAGATACGCAGTATTTT,CASKGLAGRGRRTDTQYF
-,TRBV5-4,TRBJ2-7,-,TGTGCCAGCTCGGAGGCCGGGCCGATCTCCTACGAGCAGTACTTC,CASSEAGPISYEQYF
TRBD1,TRBV20-1,TRBJ2-7,few,TGCAGTGCTCAGCAGGGGGCGAACTCCTACGAGCAGTACTTC,CSAQQGANSYEQYF
-,TRBV20-1,TRBJ1-3,-,TGCAGTGCTCCCCTACAGGGCAGATCTGGAAACACCATATATTTT,CSAPLQGRSGNTIYF
TRBD2,TRBV20-1,TRBJ2-5,-,TGCAGTACTAACACTCAAGCGGGGGGACAACAAGAGACCCAGTACTTC,CSTNTQAGGQQETQYF
TRBD2,TRBV2,TRBJ2-3,-,TGTGCCAGCAGGCGAGCGGGGGGGGAAGGAGATACGCAGTATTTT,CASRRAGGEGDTQYF
TRBD2,TRBV2,TRBJ2-7,once,TGTGCCAGCAGTGTTAGCGGGAGAGCTTTCTTC,CASSVSGRAFF
TRBD1,TRBV7-2,TRBJ1-6,-,TGTGCCAGCAGCCCCCGACAGGGGAATTCACCCCTCCACTTT,CASSPRQGNSPLHF
-,TRBV7-2,TRBJ2-1,-,TGTGCCAGCAGCTTAAATTCGTGGAGGTACAATGAGCAGTTCTTC,CASSLNSWRYNEQFF
-,TRBV7-8,TRBJ1-5,-,TGTGCCAGCAGCTACCGGATAGGGTCTCAGCCCCAGCATTTT,CASSYRIGSQPQHF
TRBD2,TRBV24-1,TRBJ2-1,-,TGTGCCACCAGCAGGGATAAGGCGGGAGGCCACCGGGGTGAGCAGTTCTTC,CATSRDKAGGHRGEQFF
-,TRBV19,TRBJ2-1,-,TGTGCCAGTAGTATCGAAGGGAGCTCCTACGATGAGCAGTTCTTC,CASSIEGSSYDEQFF
TRBD2,TRBV20-1,TRBJ2-7,-,TGCAGTGCTAGGGGGATCATAGCGGGAGGTCCCTACGAGCAGTACTTC,CSARGIIAGGPYEQYF
-,TRBV2,TRBJ2-5,-,TGTGCCAGCAGTGAAGATAGGCAGGGAAAAGAGACCCAGTACTTC,CASSEDRQGKETQYF
-,TRBV20-1,TRBJ1-4,-,TGCAGTGCTTCAGGGACTTCAACTAATGAAAAACTGTTTTTT,CSASGTSTNEKLFF
TRBD2,TRBV12-5,TRBJ2-7,-,TGTGCTAGTGGTTTGCACCCCGCCGGGGGGGCAAAAGTGGAGCAGTACTTC,CASGLHPAGGAKVEQYF
-,TRBV20-1,TRBJ1-5,-,TGCAGTGCGAGGTCCCAGTATAGCAATCAGCCCCAGCATTTT,CSARSQYSNQPQHF
-,TRBV20-1,TRBJ1-2,-,TGCAGTGCTAGTTTGGAGGTTGGCTACACCTTC,CSASLEVGYTF
TRBD1,TRBV29-1,TRBJ2-1,few,TGCAGCGTTCCGGGACAGGGTACCAATGAGCAGTTCTTC,CSVPGQGTNEQFF
TRBD1,TRBV4-1,TRBJ1-2,-,TGCGCCAGCACCTATGGGGACAGGGGGAACTATGGCTACACCTTC,CASTYGDRGNYGYTF
-,TRBV28,TRBJ1-2,-,TGTGCCAGCAGTTTTTGGTTGGGACGATTTAACTATGGCTACACCTTC,CASSFWLGRFNYGYTF
-,TRBV12-3/TRBV12-4,TRBJ1-3,-,TGTGCCAGCAGTTTAGAGGCAGGGGCTAAATCTGGAAACACCATATATTTT,CASSLEAGAKSGNTIYF
-,TRBV19,TRBJ1-1,-,TGTGCCACCAAGTATAAATCTGGAGGGCACACTGAAGCTTTCTTT,CATKYKSGGHTEAFF
-,TRBV20-1,TRBJ1-4,-,TGCAGTGCTAGAGATATTACAGTCTATAATGAAAAACTGTTTTTT,CSARDITVYNEKLFF
TRBD1,TRBV19,TRBJ1-6,-,TGTGCCAGTAGTTTGGGACAGGATGTGTCACCCCTCCACTTT,CASSLGQDVSPLHF